This T cell receptor beta chain was identified in a study of cytomegalovirus exposure and HLA in healthy donors (dated 2017 in TCRdb). Context from the whole study: According to a later analysis, one platform produced both the roughly 130 validation repertoires and the 550 to 800 repertoires of the first cohort. The aim of the study was to test whether cataloging public T cell receptors could identify signatures of past pathogen exposure. Along with the 666-subject first cohort, a separate validation cohort of over 90 different subjects was used. To predict cytomegalovirus infection status, the study combined high-throughput TCR immunosequencing, statistical association of individual TCRs with disease status, and machine learning. What the research found in general, with its limitations: A later analysis lacked HLA typing for the validation cohort, so it scored co-occurrence in that cohort across all 120 repertoires. Subsequent analysis determined that TCRs grouped into clusters in the first cohort also showed a tendency toward co-occurrence across the 120 or so validation repertoires, and 94% of cluster scores exceeded 0. In the study, some 160 TCR beta chains were listed as associated with cytomegalovirus. The authors suggested that the approach could potentially be generalized to other disease states and immunological phenotypes. Three of the identified cytomegalovirus-associated TCR beta chains were confirmed in vitro to be specific for cytomegalovirus antigens. The classifier was reported to diagnose cytomegalovirus status with high specificity and sensitivity in both the original cohort and the validation cohort. Across donors, most TCR sequences were observed very rarely, whereas some public TCRs were present in many individuals.

Receptor libraries were prepared by the immunoSEQ multiplex PCR assay. The study's own analysis went as follows. To diagnose cytomegalovirus status from the catalog of TCR beta chain sequences, a statistical classification framework was built. TCRdb stores this immuneACCESS table with in-frame sequences only. Part of the clones is absent; in the studies checked, under half of the shortfall reflects unresolved V genes, and no reason is known for the rest. D and trimming were read from the DNA, whereas the V and J calls and clone size are those reported in that table. This sample gives some 71,000 clones in total; roughly 93% of them show up just once. The top ten clonotypes cover approximately 0.99% of the sample. The donors were included in the validation cohort of approximately 130 subjects, a group kept apart from the roughly 670-subject first cohort. Note on this clone: This clone's antigen is unknown. Base qualities were left out, and no much larger clone turns up one base away.

Taken from cysteine to phenylalanine, the CDR3 has 15 residues. Left in the record is the CDR3 DNA by itself, 45 bases read in frame from the first base. V trim: 8 bases; J trim: 9 bases; unmatched bases: 13. The germline V gene (reference sequence) sets CDR1 to MNHNY and CDR2 to SVGAGI. The specimen was PBMCs. The receptor's source is a woman younger than 30 in good health and CMV-seronegative. Here the chain combines TRBV6-6 and TRBJ2-1; TRBD2 aligns with 10 central bases. Read as DNA, the sequence is TGTGCCAGCTCTCCTAGCCTAGCGGGAGCGAGTGAGCAGTTCTTC. Its amino acids are CASSPSLAGASEQFF.